The entry below describes one TCR beta chain. The antigen is not known. This table comes from immunoSEQ multiplex PCR, and its TCRdb copy is limited to in-frame clones, with some not included. The top ten hold approximately 0.17% of the sample, which has roughly 23,000 clones, approximately 96% seen once. Sorting defined conventional CD4 T cells as CD4+CD127+. The data were obtained in a study of B cell selection in AIRE deficiency. Notes on the study in general: About 31% of healthy-shared Treg TCRbeta sequences appeared in patient Tconv cells. With only TCRbeta sequenced, less than 45% of shared healthy Treg sequences overlapped Tconv. Tconv and Treg cells from AIRE-deficient patients resembled healthy donors in TCRBV usage, CDR3 length and diversity. Shared Treg sequences were biased toward short CDR3s with few non-templated nucleotide insertions.

Trimming removed 6 bases from V and 7 bases from J, with 25 bases in between. This CDR3 is 16 amino acids long. The germline gives CDR1 SNHLY, CDR2 FYNNEI. The specimen was CD4+CD127+ conventional T cells sorted from PBMCs. This sequence was found in a human donor in good health. The chain links TRBV2 to TRBJ2-7, with TRBD2 as a possible D gene (5 bases). The CDR3 bases are TGTGCCAGCAGCGCGGGTCGGGGTCCTGAGGATGGGGAGCAGTACTTC. This codes for CASSAGRGPEDGEQYF.